The sample holds many counts of the clone carrying this TCR beta chain. As yet, its antigen is unknown. The data originate from a study of blood T cells in healthy people across ages. Next came a second PCR, run for roughly 6 to 11 cycles, which used a sample-barcoded 5' primer along with a J-beta primer mix. TCRdb fed the 5' RACE reads into MiXCR, producing one record per CDR3 protein. The sample records more than 650,000 distinct CDR3 sequences, under 30% being singletons. Whole-study results and caveats: The CMV status of each donor remained undetermined, and this could have confounded shifts in expanded clonotypes.

The J segment lost 0 bases and the V segment lost 6 bases, leaving 2 bases of the junction unmatched. This CDR3 is 13 amino acids long. Germline CDR1 ENHRY, CDR2 SYGVKD. This sample also belongs to another study, concerning T cells of mothers and their children. That investigation notes: Pairs that are related and pairs that are unrelated have TCR recombination output shaped similarly by thymic selection. Overlap measured in related mother-child pairs was slightly, non-significantly higher than in unrelated pairs. The authors identified no persistent microchimeric T cell clones.

The material sequenced was blood. This TCR was recovered from a boy between 10 and 17 years old in good health. The J gene is TRBJ2-7, the V gene TRBV10-3, with 7 bases lining up with TRBD1. The CDR3 DNA follows: TGTGCCATCAGCGGGGACAGCTCCTACGAGCAGTACTTC. Protein: CAISGDSSYEQYF.